The present TCR beta chain was sequenced within a study of blood T cells in healthy people across ages. CDR3 size: 16 residues. Per germline, CDR1 SGHVS and CDR2 FNYEAQ. Combining a sample-barcoded 5' primer with a J-beta primer mix, a second PCR ran for about 7 to 12 cycles. TCRdb used MiXCR to reprocess the 5' RACE reads, holding one entry per CDR3 protein. The sample shows fewer than 800,000 distinct CDR3 sequences, 20% to 30% of them seen only once. On this clonotype itself: At one end, the junction sequence differs from germline, possibly due to a read error.

Separately, the same data were catalogued under a study of T cells of mothers and their children.

The chain combines TRBV7-6 with TRBJ1-4, with TRBD1 matching 10 bases. The receptor was derived from a boy aged 5 to 17 in good health. The specimen was blood. This CDR3 reads CASSLGPGTGVTELFF. The CDR3 bases are TGCGCCAGCAGCCTAGGCCCCGGGACAGGGGTGACAGAACTGTTTTTT.